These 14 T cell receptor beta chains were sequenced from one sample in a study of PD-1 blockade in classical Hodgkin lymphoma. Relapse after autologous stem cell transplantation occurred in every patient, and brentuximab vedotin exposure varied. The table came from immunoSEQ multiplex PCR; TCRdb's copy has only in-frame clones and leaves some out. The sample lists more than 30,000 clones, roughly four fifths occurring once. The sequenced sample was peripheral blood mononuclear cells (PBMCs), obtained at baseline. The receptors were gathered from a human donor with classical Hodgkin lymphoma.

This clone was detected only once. The CDR3: CASSEHQMLSPGVQPQHF. CDR3 nucleotide sequence: TGTGCCAGCAGTGAACATCAGATGCTGTCCCCAGGGGTTCAGCCCCAGCATTTT. V usage is TRBV6-1 and J usage is TRBJ1-5; D may be TRBD1 (6 bases). Trimming removed 2 bases from V and 6 bases from J, with 23 bases in between. The germline V gene encodes CDR1 MNHNS and CDR2 SASEGT. The CDR3 runs to 18 residues.

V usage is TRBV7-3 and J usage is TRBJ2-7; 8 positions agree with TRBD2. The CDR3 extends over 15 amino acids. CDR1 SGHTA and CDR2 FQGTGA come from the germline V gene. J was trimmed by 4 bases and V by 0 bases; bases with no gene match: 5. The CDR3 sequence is CASSLTGLDPYEQYF. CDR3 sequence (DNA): TGTGCCAGCAGCTTAACGGGACTAGACCCTTACGAGCAGTACTTC.

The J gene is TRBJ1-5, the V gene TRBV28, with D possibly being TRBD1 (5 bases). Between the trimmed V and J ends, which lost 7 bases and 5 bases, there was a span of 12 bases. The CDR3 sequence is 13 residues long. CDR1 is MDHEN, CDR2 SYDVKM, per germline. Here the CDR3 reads CASTPGDYQPQHF. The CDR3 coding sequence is TGTGCCAGCACCCCGGGGGATTATCAGCCCCAGCATTTT. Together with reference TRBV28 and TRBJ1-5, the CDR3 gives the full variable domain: DVKVTQSSRYLVKRTGEKVFLECVQDMDHENMFWYRQDPGLGLRLIYFSYDVKMKEKGDIPEGYSVSREKKERFSLILESASTNQTSMYLCASTPGDYQPQHFGDGTRLSIL.

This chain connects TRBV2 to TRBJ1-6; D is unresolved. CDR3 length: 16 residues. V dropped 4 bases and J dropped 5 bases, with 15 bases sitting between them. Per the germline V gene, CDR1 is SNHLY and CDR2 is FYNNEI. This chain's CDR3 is CASSAEGVLHNSPLHF. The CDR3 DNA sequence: TGTGCCAGCAGTGCTGAGGGAGTACTTCATAATTCACCCCTCCACTTT.

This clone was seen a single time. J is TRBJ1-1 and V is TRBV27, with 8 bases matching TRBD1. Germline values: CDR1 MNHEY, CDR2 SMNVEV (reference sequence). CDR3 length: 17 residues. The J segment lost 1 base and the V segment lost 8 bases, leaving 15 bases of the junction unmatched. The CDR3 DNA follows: TGTGCCAGCTCCGAGGGCAGGGGGCTATACTCGAACACTGAAGCTTTCTTT. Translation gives CASSEGRGLYSNTEAFF.

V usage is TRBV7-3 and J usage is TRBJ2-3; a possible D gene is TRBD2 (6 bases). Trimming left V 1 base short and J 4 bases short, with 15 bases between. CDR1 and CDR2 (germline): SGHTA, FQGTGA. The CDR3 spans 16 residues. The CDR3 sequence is CASSLRAGSTADTQYF. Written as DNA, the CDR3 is TGTGCCAGCAGCTTAAGGGCGGGGTCTACAGCAGATACGCAGTATTTT.

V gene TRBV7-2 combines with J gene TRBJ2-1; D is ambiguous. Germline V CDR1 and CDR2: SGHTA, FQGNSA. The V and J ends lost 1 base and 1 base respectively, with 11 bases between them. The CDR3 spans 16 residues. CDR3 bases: TGTGCCAGCAGCTTAGGTAGGGTGATATCCTACAATGAGCAGTTCTTC. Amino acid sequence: CASSLGRVISYNEQFF.

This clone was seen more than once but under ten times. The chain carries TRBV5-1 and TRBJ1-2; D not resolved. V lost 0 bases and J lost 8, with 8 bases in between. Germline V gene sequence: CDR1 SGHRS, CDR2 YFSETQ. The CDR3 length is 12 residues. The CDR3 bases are TGCGCCAGCAGCTTGGATCTGTCAGGCTACACCTTC. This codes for CASSLDLSGYTF.

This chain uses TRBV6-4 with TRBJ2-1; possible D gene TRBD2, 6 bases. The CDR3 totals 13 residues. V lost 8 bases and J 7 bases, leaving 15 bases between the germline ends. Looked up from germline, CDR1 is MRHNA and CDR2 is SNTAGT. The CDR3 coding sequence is TGTGCCAGCGGACCGGGGGACTCTAATGAGCAGTTCTTC. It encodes CASGPGDSNEQFF.

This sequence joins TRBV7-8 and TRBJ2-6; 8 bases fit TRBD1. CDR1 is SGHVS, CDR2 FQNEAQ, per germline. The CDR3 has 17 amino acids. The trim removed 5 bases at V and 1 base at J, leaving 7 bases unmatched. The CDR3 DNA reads TGTGCCAGCAGCCCAAGGACAGGGCAGTCTGGGGCCAACGTCCTGACTTTC. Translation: CASSPRTGQSGANVLTF.

CDR3 nucleotide sequence: TGTGCCAGCAGCTTACTCCTAGTTTACGAGCAGTACTTC. Its translation is CASSLLLVYEQYF. This chain uses TRBV5-8 with TRBJ2-7; D is unclear. The CDR3 sequence is 13 residues long. Trimming removed 2 bases from V and 4 bases from J, with 10 bases in between. Germline V gene data show CDR1 as SGHTS and CDR2 as YDEGEE.

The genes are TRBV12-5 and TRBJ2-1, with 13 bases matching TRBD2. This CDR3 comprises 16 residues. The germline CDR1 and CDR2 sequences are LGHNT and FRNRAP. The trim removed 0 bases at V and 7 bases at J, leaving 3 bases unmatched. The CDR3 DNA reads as TGTGCTAGTGGTTTGGTGGGGACTAGCGGGAAAAATGAGCAGTTCTTC. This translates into CASGLVGTSGKNEQFF.

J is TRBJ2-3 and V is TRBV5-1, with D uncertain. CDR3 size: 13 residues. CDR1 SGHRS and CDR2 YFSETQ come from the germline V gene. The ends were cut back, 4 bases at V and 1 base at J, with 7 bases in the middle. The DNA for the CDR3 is TGCGCCAGCAGCACCCGGGGCACAGATACGCAGTATTTT. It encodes CASSTRGTDTQYF.

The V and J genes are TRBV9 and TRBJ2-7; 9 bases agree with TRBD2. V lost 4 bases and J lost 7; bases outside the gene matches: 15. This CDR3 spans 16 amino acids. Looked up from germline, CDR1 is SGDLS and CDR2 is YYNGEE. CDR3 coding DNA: TGTGCCAGCAGCCCTCGGTGGGGGCGGGGGGGCGAAGAGCAGTACTTC. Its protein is CASSPRWGRGGEEQYF.